This TCR beta chain was recovered during a study of cytomegalovirus exposure and HLA in healthy donors. Overall study results and limits: There were around 160 TCR beta chains listed as cytomegalovirus-associated. Productive status was seen about 90% or about 30% of the time for most TCR beta V segments in an earlier analysis. Accurate predictions that matched the HLA-A and HLA-B alleles of most subjects were reportedly made from TCR beta sequences.

Amplification used 60 Vbeta primers and 13 Jbeta primers. TCRdb keeps only in-frame clones here, not all; method: immunoSEQ multiplex PCR. The sample consists of 100,000 to 150,000 clones, 73% of them appearing once. The CDR3 is 12 residues long. Germline V lookup: CDR1 MDHEN, CDR2 SYDVKM. V was cut by 10 bases and J by 0 bases, with 9 bases left in between. About this clone itself: The antigen remains unidentified.

At the time of sampling, donors were nominally healthy, though unrecorded immune exposures were likely. The receptor comes from a man between 60 and 75 years old in good health and CMV-seropositive. The sample taken for sequencing was PBMCs. The genes are TRBV28 and TRBJ1-1; D call uncertain. The CDR3 loop reads CATRFMNTEAFF. CDR3 nucleotide sequence: TGTGCCACCCGTTTCATGAACACTGAAGCTTTCTTT.